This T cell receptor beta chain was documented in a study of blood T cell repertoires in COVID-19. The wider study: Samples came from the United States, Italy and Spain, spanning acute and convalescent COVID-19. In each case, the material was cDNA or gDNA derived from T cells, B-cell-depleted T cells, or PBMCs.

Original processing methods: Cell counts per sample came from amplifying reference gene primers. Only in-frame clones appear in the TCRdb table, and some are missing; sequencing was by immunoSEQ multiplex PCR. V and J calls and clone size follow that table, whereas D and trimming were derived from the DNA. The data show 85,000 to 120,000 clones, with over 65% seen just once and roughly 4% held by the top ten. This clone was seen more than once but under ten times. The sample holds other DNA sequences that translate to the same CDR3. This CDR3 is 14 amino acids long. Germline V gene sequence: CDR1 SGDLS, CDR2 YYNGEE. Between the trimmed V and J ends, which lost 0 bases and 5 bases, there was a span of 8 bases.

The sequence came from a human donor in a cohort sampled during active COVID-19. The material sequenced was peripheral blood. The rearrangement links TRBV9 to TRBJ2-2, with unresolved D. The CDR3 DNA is TGTGCCAGCAGCGTAGTACAGTATACCGGGGAGCTGTTTTTT. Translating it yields CASSVVQYTGELFF.